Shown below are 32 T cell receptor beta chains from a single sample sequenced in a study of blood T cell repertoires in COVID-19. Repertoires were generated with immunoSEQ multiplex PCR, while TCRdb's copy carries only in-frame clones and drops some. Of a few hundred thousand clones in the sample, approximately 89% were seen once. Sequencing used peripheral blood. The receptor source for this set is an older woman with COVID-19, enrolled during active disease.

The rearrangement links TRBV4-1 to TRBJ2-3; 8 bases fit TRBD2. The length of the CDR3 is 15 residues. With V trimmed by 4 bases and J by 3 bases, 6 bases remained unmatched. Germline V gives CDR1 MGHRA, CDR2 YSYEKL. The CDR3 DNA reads TGCGCCAGCAGCCCTCGGGGGGGGCGGACAGATACGCAGTATTTT. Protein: CASSPRGGRTDTQYF.

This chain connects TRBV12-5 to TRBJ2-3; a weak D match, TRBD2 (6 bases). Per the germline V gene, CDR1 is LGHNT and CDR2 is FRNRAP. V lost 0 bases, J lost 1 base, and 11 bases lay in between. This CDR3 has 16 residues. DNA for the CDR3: TGTGCTAGTGGTTTGGTAATAGCGGACGGCACAGATACGCAGTATTTT. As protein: CASGLVIADGTDTQYF.

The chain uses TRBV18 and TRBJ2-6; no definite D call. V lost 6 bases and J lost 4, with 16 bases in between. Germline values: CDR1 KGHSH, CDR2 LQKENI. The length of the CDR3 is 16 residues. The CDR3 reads CASSSTNLLGANVLTF. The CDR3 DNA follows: TGTGCCAGCTCGTCGACAAACCTCTTGGGGGCCAACGTCCTGACTTTC.

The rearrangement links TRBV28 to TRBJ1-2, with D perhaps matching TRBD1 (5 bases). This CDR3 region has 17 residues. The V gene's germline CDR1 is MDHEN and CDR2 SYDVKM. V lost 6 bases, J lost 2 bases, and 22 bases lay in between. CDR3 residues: CASRPSAGGNGNYGYTF. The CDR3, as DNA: TGTGCCAGCAGACCCTCGGCCGGGGGGAACGGGAACTATGGCTACACCTTC.

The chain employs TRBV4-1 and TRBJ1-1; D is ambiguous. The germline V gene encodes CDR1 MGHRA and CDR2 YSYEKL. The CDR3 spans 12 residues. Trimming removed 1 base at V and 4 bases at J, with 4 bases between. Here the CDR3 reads CASSQVGTEAFF. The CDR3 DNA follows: TGCGCCAGCAGCCAAGTCGGCACTGAAGCTTTCTTT.

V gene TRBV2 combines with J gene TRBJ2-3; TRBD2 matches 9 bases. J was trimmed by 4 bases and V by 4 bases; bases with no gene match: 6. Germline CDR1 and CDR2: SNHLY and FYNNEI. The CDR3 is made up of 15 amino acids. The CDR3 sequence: CASSVRAGGADTQYF. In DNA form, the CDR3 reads TGTGCCAGCAGTGTGCGAGCGGGGGGCGCAGATACGCAGTATTTT.

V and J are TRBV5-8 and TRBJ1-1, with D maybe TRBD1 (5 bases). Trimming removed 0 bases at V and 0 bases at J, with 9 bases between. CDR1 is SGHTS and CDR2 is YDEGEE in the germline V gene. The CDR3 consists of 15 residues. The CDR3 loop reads CASSLVGPMNTEAFF. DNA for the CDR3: TGTGCCAGCAGCTTGGTGGGGCCCATGAACACTGAAGCTTTCTTT. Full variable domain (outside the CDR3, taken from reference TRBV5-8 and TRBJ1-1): EAGVTQSPTHLIKTRGQQATLRCSPISGHTSVYWYQQALGLGLQFLLWYDEGEERNRGNFPPRFSGRQFPNYSSELNVNALELEDSALYLCASSLVGPMNTEAFFGQGTRLTVV.

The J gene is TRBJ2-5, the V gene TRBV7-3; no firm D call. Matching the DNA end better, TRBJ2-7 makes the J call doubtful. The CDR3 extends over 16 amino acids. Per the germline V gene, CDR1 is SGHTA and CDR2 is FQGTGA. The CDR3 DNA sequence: TGTGCCAGCAGCGTCACCGGGTCCCCCGGGTCCTACGAGCAGTACTTC. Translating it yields CASSVTGSPGSYEQYF.

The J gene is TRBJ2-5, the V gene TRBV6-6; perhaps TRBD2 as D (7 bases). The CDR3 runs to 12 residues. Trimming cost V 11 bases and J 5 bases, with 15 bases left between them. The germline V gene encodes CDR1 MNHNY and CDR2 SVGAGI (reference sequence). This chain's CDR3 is CAAAQGGETQYF. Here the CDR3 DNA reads TGTGCCGCAGCACAGGGAGGGGAGACCCAGTACTTC.

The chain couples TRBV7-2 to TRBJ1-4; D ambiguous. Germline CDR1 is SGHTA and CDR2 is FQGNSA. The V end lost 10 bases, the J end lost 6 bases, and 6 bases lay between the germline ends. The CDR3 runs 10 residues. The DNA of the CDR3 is TGTGCCACCTTGTATGAAAAACTGTTTTTT. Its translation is CATLYEKLFF. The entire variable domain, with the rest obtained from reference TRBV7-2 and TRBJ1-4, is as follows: GAGVSQSPSNKVTEKGKDVELRCDPISGHTALYWYRQSLGQGLEFLIYFQGNSAPDKSGLPSDRFSAERTGGSVSTLTIQRTQQEDSAVYLCATLYEKLFFGSGTQLSVL.

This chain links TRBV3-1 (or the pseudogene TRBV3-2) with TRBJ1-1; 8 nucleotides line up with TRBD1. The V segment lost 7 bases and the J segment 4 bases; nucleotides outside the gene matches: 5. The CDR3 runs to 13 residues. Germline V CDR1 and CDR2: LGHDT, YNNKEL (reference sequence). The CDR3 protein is CASKNRGGTEAFF. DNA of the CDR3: TGTGCCAGCAAAAACAGGGGGGGCACTGAAGCTTTCTTT.

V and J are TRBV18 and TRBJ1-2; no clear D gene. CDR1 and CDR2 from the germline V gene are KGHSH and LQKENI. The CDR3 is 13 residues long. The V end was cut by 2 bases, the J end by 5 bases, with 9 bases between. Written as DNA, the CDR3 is TGTGCCAGCTCACCAAGCAGGTCGTATGGCTACACCTTC. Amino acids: CASSPSRSYGYTF.

CDR3 in amino acids: CAISEVGTGHNEQFF. For the CDR3, the DNA is TGTGCCATCAGTGAAGTGGGGACAGGGCACAATGAGCAGTTCTTC. The gene calls are TRBV10-3 and TRBJ2-1, with 9 bases fitting TRBD1. V shed 3 bases and J 5 bases; nucleotides not matched to a gene: 5. This CDR3 has 15 residues. The germline V gene has CDR1 ENHRY and CDR2 SYGVKD.

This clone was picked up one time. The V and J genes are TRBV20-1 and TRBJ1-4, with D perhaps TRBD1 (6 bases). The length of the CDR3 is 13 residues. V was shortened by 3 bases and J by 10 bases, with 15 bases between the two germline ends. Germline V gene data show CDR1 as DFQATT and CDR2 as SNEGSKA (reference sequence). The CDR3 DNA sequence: TGCAGTGCTAGTGACAGGAGGGACGGAAAACTGTTTTTT. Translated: CSASDRRDGKLFF.

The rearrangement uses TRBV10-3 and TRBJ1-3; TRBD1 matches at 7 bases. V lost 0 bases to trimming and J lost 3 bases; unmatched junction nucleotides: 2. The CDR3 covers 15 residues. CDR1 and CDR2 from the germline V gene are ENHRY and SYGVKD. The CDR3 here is CAISESDRNGNTIYF. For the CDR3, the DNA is TGTGCCATCAGTGAGTCGGACAGGAATGGAAACACCATATATTTT.

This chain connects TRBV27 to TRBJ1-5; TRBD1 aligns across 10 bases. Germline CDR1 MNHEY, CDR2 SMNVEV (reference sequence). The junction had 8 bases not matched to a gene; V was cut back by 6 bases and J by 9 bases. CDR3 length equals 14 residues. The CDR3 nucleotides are TGTGCCAGCAGGGGACAGGGGCCTACAGGGCCCCAGCATTTT. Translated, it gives CASRGQGPTGPQHF.

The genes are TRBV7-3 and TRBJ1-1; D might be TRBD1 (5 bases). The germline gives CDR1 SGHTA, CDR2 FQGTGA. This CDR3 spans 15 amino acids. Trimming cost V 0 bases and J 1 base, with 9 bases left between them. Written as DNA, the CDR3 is TGTGCCAGCAGCTTAACTAGACAGACGAACACTGAAGCTTTCTTT. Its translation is CASSLTRQTNTEAFF. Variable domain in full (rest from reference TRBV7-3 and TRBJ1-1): GAGVSQTPSNKVTEKGKYVELRCDPISGHTALYWYRQSLGQGPEFLIYFQGTGAADDSGLPNDRFFAVRPEGSVSTLKIQRTERGDSAVYLCASSLTRQTNTEAFFGQGTRLTVV.

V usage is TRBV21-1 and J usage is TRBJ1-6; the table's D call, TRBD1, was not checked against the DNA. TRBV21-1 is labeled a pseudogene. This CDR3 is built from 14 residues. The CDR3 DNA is TGTGCCAGCCGAAGGGGACAAAAGAGTTCACCCCTCCACTTT. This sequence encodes CASRRGQKSSPLHF.

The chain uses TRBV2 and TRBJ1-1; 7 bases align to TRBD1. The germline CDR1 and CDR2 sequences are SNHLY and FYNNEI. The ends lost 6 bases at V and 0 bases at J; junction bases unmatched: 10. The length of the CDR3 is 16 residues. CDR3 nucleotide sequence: TGTGCCAGCAGGGCCTACCGACAGGGCATGAACACTGAAGCTTTCTTT. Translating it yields CASRAYRQGMNTEAFF.

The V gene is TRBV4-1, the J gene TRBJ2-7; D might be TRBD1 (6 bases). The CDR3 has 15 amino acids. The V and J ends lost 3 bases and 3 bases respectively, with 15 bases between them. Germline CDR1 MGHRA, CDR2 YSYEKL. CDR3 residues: CASSQDSQEVYEQYF. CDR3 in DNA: TGCGCCAGCAGCCAGGACAGTCAAGAGGTCTACGAGCAGTACTTC.

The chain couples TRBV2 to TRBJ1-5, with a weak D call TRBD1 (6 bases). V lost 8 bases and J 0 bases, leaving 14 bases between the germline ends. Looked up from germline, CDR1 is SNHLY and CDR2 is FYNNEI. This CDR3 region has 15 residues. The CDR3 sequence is CASGKGGDSNQPQHF. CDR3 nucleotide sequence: TGTGCCAGCGGGAAGGGGGGGGATAGCAATCAGCCCCAGCATTTT.

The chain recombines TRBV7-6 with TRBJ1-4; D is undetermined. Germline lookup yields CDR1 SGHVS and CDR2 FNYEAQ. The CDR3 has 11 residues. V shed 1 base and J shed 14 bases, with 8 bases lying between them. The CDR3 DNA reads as TGTGCCAGCAGCTTAGGGAACGGGCTGTTTTTT. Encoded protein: CASSLGNGLFF.

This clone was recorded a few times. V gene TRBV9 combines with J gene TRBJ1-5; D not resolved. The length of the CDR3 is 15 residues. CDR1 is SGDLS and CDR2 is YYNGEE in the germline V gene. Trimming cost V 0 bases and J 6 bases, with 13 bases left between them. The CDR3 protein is CASSVEGRVGQPQHF. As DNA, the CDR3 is TGTGCCAGCAGCGTAGAAGGGAGGGTGGGTCAGCCCCAGCATTTT.

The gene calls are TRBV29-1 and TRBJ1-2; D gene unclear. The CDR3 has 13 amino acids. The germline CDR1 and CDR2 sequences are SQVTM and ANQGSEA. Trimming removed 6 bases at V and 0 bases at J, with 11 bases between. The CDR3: CSVVSGSNYGYTF. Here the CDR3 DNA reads TGCAGCGTCGTCAGTGGCTCTAACTATGGCTACACCTTC.

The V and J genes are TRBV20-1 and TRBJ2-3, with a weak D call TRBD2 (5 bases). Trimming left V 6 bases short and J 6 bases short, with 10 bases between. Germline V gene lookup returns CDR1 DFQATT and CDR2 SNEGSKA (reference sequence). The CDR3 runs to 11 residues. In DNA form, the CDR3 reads TGCAGTGCCAAAACGGGGGATACGCAGTATTTT. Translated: CSAKTGDTQYF.

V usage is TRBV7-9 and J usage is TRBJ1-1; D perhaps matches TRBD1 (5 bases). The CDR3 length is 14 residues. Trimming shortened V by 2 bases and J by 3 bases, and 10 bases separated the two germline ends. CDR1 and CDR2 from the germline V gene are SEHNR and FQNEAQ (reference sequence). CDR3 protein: CASSLWGGDTEAFF. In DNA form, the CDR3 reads TGTGCCAGCAGCTTATGGGGAGGGGACACTGAAGCTTTCTTT.

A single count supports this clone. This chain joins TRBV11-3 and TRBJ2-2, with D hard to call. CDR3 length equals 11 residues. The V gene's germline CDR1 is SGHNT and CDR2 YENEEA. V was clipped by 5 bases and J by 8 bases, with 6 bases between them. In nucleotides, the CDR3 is TGTGCCAGCAGCATATCGGGGGAGCTGTTTTTT. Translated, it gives CASSISGELFF.

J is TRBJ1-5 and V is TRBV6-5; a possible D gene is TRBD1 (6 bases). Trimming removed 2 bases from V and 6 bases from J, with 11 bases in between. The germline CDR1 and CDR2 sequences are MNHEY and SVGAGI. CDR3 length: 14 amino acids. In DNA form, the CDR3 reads TGTGCCAGCAGTTACACAGGGTTAACTCAGCCCCAGCATTTT. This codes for CASSYTGLTQPQHF.

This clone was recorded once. CDR3 loop: CASSERDREFYEQYF. In nucleotides, the CDR3 is TGCGCCAGCAGTGAGCGGGACCGGGAGTTCTACGAGCAGTACTTC. V and J are TRBV10-1 and TRBJ2-7, with D possibly being TRBD2 (6 bases). CDR1 is WNHNN and CDR2 is SYGVQD in the germline V gene (reference sequence). This CDR3 is built from 15 residues. V lost 2 bases to trimming and J lost 3 bases, with 14 bases between them.

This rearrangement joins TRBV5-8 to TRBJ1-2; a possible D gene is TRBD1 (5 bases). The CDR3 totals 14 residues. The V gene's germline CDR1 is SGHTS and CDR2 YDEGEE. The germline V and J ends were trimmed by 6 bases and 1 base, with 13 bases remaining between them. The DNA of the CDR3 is TGTGCCAGCACCAGGGTTTTTCTTAACTATGGCTACACCTTC. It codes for CASTRVFLNYGYTF.

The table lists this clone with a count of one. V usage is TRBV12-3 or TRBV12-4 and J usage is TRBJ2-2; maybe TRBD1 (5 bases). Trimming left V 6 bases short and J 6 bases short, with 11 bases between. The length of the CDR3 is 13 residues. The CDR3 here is CASRLDIPGELFF. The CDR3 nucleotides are TGTGCCAGCAGACTGGACATCCCCGGGGAGCTGTTTTTT.

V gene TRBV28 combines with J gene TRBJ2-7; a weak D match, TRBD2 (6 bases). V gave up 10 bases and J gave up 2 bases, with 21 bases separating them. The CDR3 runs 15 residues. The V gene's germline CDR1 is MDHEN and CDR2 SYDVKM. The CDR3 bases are TGTGCCACCAAGAAATGGGGCGGCGGGGCCTACGAGCAGTACTTC. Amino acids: CATKKWGGGAYEQYF. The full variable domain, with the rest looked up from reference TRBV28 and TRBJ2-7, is DVKVTQSSRYLVKRTGEKVFLECVQDMDHENMFWYRQDPGLGLRLIYFSYDVKMKEKGDIPEGYSVSREKKERFSLILESASTNQTSMYLCATKKWGGGAYEQYFGPGTRLTVT.